What follows are 5 T cell receptor beta chains derived from one specimen sequenced in a study of blood T cells in healthy people across ages. A J-beta primer mix and a sample-barcoded 5' primer were used in a second PCR of about 7 to 11 cycles. TCRdb re-analysed the 5' RACE reads in MiXCR, keeping a single row per CDR3 protein. The sample shows hundreds of thousands of distinct CDR3 sequences, roughly 48% of them seen only once. Sequenced material: blood. These receptors came from a man aged 25 to 45 in good health.

This clonotype was detected ten times or more. The chain carries TRBV12-3 or TRBV12-4 and TRBJ2-7; no reliable D call. CDR3 length: 14 residues. Trimming shortened V by 2 bases and J by 0 bases, and 8 bases separated the two germline ends. Here the CDR3 reads CASSLSSGSYEQYF. CDR3 DNA: TGTGCCAGCAGTTTAAGTTCAGGCTCCTACGAGCAGTACTTC.

J is TRBJ2-7 and V is TRBV6-1; 8 nucleotides align to TRBD1. The CDR3 covers 14 residues. With V trimmed by 5 bases and J by 9 bases, 12 bases remained unmatched. Germline CDR1 is MNHNS and CDR2 is SASEGT. CDR3 protein: CASSRGTGELGQYF. The CDR3 bases are TGTGCCAGCAGTCGCGGGACAGGAGAGCTGGGGCAGTACTTC.

The chain combines TRBV7-2 with TRBJ2-7; D not resolved. Deletions cut 5 bases from V and 0 bases from J, with 8 bases between. The germline CDR1 and CDR2 sequences are SGHTA and FQGNSA. CDR3 length: 13 residues. CDR3 sequence: CASSGPASYEQYF. The DNA for the CDR3 is TGTGCCAGCAGCGGTCCGGCCTCCTACGAGCAGTACTTC.

The chain carries TRBV7-9 and TRBJ2-3; D uncertain. V lost 3 bases and J 1 base, leaving 14 bases between the germline ends. The CDR3 is 16 amino acids. In germline, CDR1 is SEHNR, CDR2 FQNEAQ (reference sequence). For the CDR3, the DNA is TGTGCCAGCAGCTTTCGTGTGCTCTCGGGCACAGATACGCAGTATTTT. Translating gives CASSFRVLSGTDTQYF.

On this clonotype: A much larger clone differs by one base, so this may be a read error. CDR3 bases: TGTGCCAGCAGGGAAGCCGGAGAGACCCAGTACTTC. Its translation is CASREAGETQYF. This chain links TRBV11-2 with TRBJ2-5, with D hard to call. Per germline, CDR1 SGHAT and CDR2 FQNNGV. This CDR3 contains 12 residues. V shed 6 bases and J shed 4 bases, with 9 bases lying between them.